Sequencing of this T cell receptor (beta chain) was carried out in a study of cytomegalovirus exposure and HLA in healthy donors. From germline, CDR1 is GTSNPN and CDR2 SVGIG (reference sequence). The CDR3 totals 14 residues. V was trimmed by 0 bases and J by 4 bases, leaving 12 bases between them. A multiplex PCR was run with 60 Vbeta primers and 13 Jbeta primers. Sequencing was performed with immunoSEQ multiplex PCR; in TCRdb, only in-frame clones are kept and a portion is missing. Of around 80,000 clones listed, under 80% were seen once; the top ten hold 9.1%. This chain links TRBV30 with TRBJ2-5; D might be TRBD1 (5 bases). The sample taken for sequencing was PBMCs. The TCR was taken from a man aged 40-50 years in good health and CMV-seropositive. The CDR3 is CAWSVLGPGETQYF. Written as DNA, the CDR3 is TGTGCCTGGAGTGTACTGGGGCCGGGAGAGACCCAGTACTTC. The complete variable domain, with remaining parts taken from reference TRBV30 and TRBJ2-5, reads SQTIHQWPATLVQPVGSPLSLECTVEGTSNPNLYWYRQAAGRGLQLLFYSVGIGQISSEVPQNLSASRPQDRQFILSSKKLLLSDSGFYLCAWSVLGPGETQYFGPGTRLLVL.